These 16 T cell receptor beta chains were sequenced from one sample in a study of blood T cells in healthy people across ages. A second PCR of about 6 to 11 cycles used a sample-barcoded 5' primer and a J-beta primer mix. TCRdb redid the calling of the 5' RACE reads with MiXCR, one entry per CDR3 protein. The sample consists of fewer than 700,000 distinct CDR3 sequences, 45% to 55% of them appearing once. Sequenced sample: blood. The receptors originated from an elderly man in good health.

In this sample, this clonotype turned up a few times. The chain couples TRBV6-6 to TRBJ2-7, with D possibly being TRBD1 (6 bases). The germline V gene encodes CDR1 MNHNY and CDR2 SVGAGI (reference sequence). The V gene lost 10 bases and the J gene lost 0 bases, with 13 bases spanning the gap. The CDR3 totals 13 residues. The CDR3 here is CATLQGSSYEQYF. DNA of the CDR3: TGTGCCACATTGCAGGGGTCCTCCTACGAGCAGTACTTC.

V gene TRBV7-9 combines with J gene TRBJ2-7; D gene ambiguous. CDR1 SEHNR and CDR2 FQNEAQ come from the germline V gene (reference sequence). This CDR3 contains 15 residues. V lost 5 bases and J 3 bases, leaving 17 bases between the germline ends. The CDR3 region is CASSQSDGGNYEQYF. As DNA, the CDR3 is TGTGCCAGCAGCCAAAGCGACGGCGGCAACTACGAGCAGTACTTC.

The rearrangement links TRBV5-1 to TRBJ2-5; D not certain. The ends were cut back, 0 bases at V and 5 bases at J, with 14 bases in the middle. CDR1 SGHRS and CDR2 YFSETQ come from the germline V gene. The CDR3 spans 15 residues. The CDR3 spells CASSLGGVTGETQYF. The CDR3 coding sequence is TGCGCCAGCAGCTTGGGAGGAGTAACGGGTGAGACCCAGTACTTC.

This clonotype was seen more than once but under ten times. The chain uses TRBV3-1 and TRBJ2-1; 7 nucleotides agree with TRBD2. Germline-derived CDR1 and CDR2 are LGHDT and YNNKEL (reference sequence). The V and J ends lost 4 bases and 0 bases, in that order; junction bases with no gene match: 9. This CDR3 has 17 amino acids. CDR3 in amino acids: CASSPPLAQSSYNEQFF. CDR3 DNA sequence: TGTGCCAGCAGCCCTCCACTAGCGCAGAGCTCCTACAATGAGCAGTTCTTC.

This chain connects TRBV6-6 to TRBJ1-1; TRBD1 matches at 7 bases. The V gene's germline CDR1 is MNHNY and CDR2 SVGAGI (reference sequence). The V gene end was trimmed by 2 bases and the J gene end by 5 bases; junction bases not matched to a gene: 14. The CDR3 sequence is 17 residues long. This chain's CDR3 is CASSYPRQGGSGTEAFF. In DNA, the CDR3 is TGTGCCAGCAGTTACCCTCGACAGGGTGGGAGCGGAACTGAAGCTTTCTTT.

The rearrangement links TRBV20-1 to TRBJ2-1; no firm D call. The CDR3 totals 10 residues. Trimming removed 7 bases from V and 7 bases from J, with 8 bases in between. CDR1 and CDR2 (germline): DFQATT, SNEGSKA (reference sequence). CDR3 DNA sequence: TGCAGTGTAACCGAGAATGAGCAGTTCTTC. This sequence encodes CSVTENEQFF.

The rearrangement links TRBV6-2 or TRBV6-3 to TRBJ2-5, with no clear D. The V end was cut by 9 bases, the J end by 7 bases, with 15 bases between. The germline V gene encodes CDR1 MNHEY and CDR2 SVGEGT. CDR3 length equals 12 residues. The CDR3 is CASTREIGTQYF. The CDR3 DNA is TGTGCCAGTACCAGAGAAATTGGGACCCAGTACTTC.

This clonotype was recorded once. The chain is built from TRBV29-1 and TRBJ1-2; TRBD1 matches 7 bases. Germline V gene data show CDR1 as SQVTM and CDR2 as ANQGSEA. With V trimmed by 4 bases and J by 8 bases, 13 bases remained unmatched. The CDR3 loop spans 14 amino acids. The CDR3 here is CSVGTGDPRSGYTF. CDR3 bases: TGCAGCGTTGGTACAGGGGACCCGAGATCGGGCTACACCTTC.

V usage is TRBV4-2 and J usage is TRBJ2-7; no definite D call. The CDR3 has 13 residues. V gave up 1 base and J gave up 2 bases, with 6 bases separating them. CDR1 and CDR2 from the germline V gene are LGHNA and YNFKEQ. CDR3 region: CASSQVPAYEQYF. CDR3 DNA: TGTGCCAGCAGCCAAGTCCCCGCCTACGAGCAGTACTTC.

This clonotype was detected only a few times. V usage is TRBV7-3 and J usage is TRBJ2-7; 7 bases are a match to TRBD2. The germline V gene has CDR1 SGHTA and CDR2 FQGTGA. This CDR3 contains 13 residues. Trimming cost V 2 bases and J 3 bases; bases outside gene matches: 1. The CDR3 protein is CASSLSSGYEQYF. In DNA form, the CDR3 reads TGTGCCAGCAGCTTATCTAGCGGCTACGAGCAGTACTTC.

This clonotype occurred a few times. The genes are TRBV7-9 and TRBJ2-1; 11 bases line up with TRBD2. Losses at the gene ends were 7 bases for V and 4 bases for J; bases not matched to a gene: 6. Germline V gene data show CDR1 as SEHNR and CDR2 as FQNEAQ (reference sequence). The CDR3 is made up of 15 amino acids. CDR3 nucleotide sequence: TGTGCCAGCAACCCGTCTAGCGGGAGGTACAATGAGCAGTTCTTC. Its translation: CASNPSSGRYNEQFF.

This clonotype was detected once. The V and J genes are TRBV27 and TRBJ2-3; D is possibly TRBD1 (6 bases). Deletions cut 7 bases from V and 5 bases from J, with 19 bases between. The germline V gene has CDR1 MNHEY and CDR2 SMNVEV (reference sequence). The CDR3 covers 15 residues. CDR3 sequence reads: CASNQLGHIEDTQYF. The CDR3 DNA reads as TGTGCCAGCAACCAATTGGGACATATAGAAGATACGCAGTATTTT.

The CDR3 DNA is TGCGCCAGCAGCCATCCTCTAGGGTATAGCAATCAGCCCCAGCATTTT. It encodes CASSHPLGYSNQPQHF. This chain joins TRBV4-3 and TRBJ1-5; D unresolved. The CDR3 runs to 16 residues. Trimming stripped 3 bases from V and 0 bases from J, with 12 bases between. Germline V gene sequence: CDR1 LGHNA, CDR2 YSLEER.

The V call is TRBV28, the J call TRBJ2-7; 9 nucleotides line up with TRBD1. The junction had 5 bases not matched to a gene; V was cut back by 6 bases and J by 2 bases. This CDR3 region has 14 residues. Looked up from germline, CDR1 is MDHEN and CDR2 is SYDVKM. The CDR3, as DNA: TGTGCCAGCAGGTACGGACAGGGGACCTACGAGCAGTACTTC. It codes for CASRYGQGTYEQYF.

Details on this clonotype: The junction shows a germline mismatch at one end, possibly a read error. The chain uses TRBV12-3 or TRBV12-4 and TRBJ2-3; D unclear. The CDR3 loop spans 21 amino acids. The CDR3 is CASNLDFSGGNGATSTDTQYF. Here the CDR3 DNA reads TGTGCCAGCAATTTAGACTTTTCCGGCGGCAACGGAGCCACTAGCACAGATACGCAGTATTTT.

The V call is TRBV4-3, the J call TRBJ2-7; D remains unclear. The CDR3 contains 14 residues. CDR1 is LGHNA and CDR2 is YSLEER in the germline V gene. Trimming took off 1 base at V and 0 bases at J, with 7 bases between the two ends. The CDR3 protein is CASSQVWSSYEQYF. The CDR3 DNA reads TGCGCCAGCAGCCAAGTGTGGAGCTCCTACGAGCAGTACTTC.